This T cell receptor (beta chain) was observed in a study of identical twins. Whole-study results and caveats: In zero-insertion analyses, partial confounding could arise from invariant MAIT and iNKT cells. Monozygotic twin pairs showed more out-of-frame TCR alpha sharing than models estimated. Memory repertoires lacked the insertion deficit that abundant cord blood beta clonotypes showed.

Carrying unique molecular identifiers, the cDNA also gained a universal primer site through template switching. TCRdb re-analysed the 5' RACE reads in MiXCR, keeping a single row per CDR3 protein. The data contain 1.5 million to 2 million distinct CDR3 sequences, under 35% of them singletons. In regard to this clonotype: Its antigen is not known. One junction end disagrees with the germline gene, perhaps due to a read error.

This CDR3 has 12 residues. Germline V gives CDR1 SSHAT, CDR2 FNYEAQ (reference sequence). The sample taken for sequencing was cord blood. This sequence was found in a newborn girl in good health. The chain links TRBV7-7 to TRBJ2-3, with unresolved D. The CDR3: CASTPVIDTQYF. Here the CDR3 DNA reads TGTGCTAGCACCCCGGTCATAGATACGCAGTATTTT.